This T cell receptor beta chain was recovered during a study of blood T cell repertoires in COVID-19. Study information: Researchers got acute and convalescent COVID-19 samples from the United States, Italy and Spain.

TCRdb keeps only in-frame clones here, not all; method: immunoSEQ multiplex PCR. Seen here are under 250,000 clones, about 91% observed once, and the top ten hold 6.3%. Patients from Seattle were sampled longitudinally, starting during active infection. The length of the CDR3 is 15 residues. Per the germline V gene, CDR1 is MNHNS and CDR2 is SASEGT. V was clipped by 3 bases and J by 0 bases, with 10 bases between them. The chain has TRBV6-1 and TRBJ2-3, with D perhaps TRBD2 (6 bases). The clonotype was recovered from a woman in her 30s with COVID-19, enrolled during active disease. Sequencing was performed on peripheral blood. Here the CDR3 DNA reads TGTGCCAGCAGTGAGGGACTCCCTAGCACAGATACGCAGTATTTT. Translating gives CASSEGLPSTDTQYF.